This passage covers 11 T cell receptor beta chains from one sample sequenced in a study of shared clonotypes between healthy human individuals. Sequencing was performed with immunoSEQ multiplex PCR; in TCRdb, only in-frame clones are kept and a portion is missing. The sample has 180,000 or so clones, 90% to 95% seen once. Sequencing used naive CD4+ T cells sorted from blood. Subset indicated: CD45RA+ positively selected. The source is a woman aged 25 to 39 in good health.

This clone is a singleton in its sample. This chain connects TRBV11-2 to TRBJ1-1, with 10 bases fitting TRBD1. V trimming: 0 bases; J trimming: 4 bases; junction bases outside the gene matches: 2. The CDR3 is 15 amino acids. The V gene's germline CDR1 is SGHAT and CDR2 FQNNGV. The CDR3 reads CASSLEWTGGTEAFF. The CDR3 bases are TGTGCCAGCAGCTTAGAATGGACAGGGGGCACTGAAGCTTTCTTT. Full variable domain (remainder filled in from reference TRBV11-2 and TRBJ1-1): EAGVAQSPRYKIIEKRQSVAFWCNPISGHATLYWYQQILGQGPKLLIQFQNNGVVDDSQLPKDRFSAERLKGVDSTLKIQPAKLEDSAVYLCASSLEWTGGTEAFFGQGTRLTVV.

This clone was seen more than once but under ten times. The chain has TRBV10-1 and TRBJ2-7; the match to TRBD2 covers 8 bases. CDR3 length: 16 residues. The junction had 5 bases not matched to a gene; V was cut back by 0 bases and J by 1 base. CDR1 is WNHNN and CDR2 is SYGVQD in the germline V gene (reference sequence). The CDR3 DNA follows: TGCGCCAGCAGTGAGTCGGCAACGGGGGGGTCCTACGAGCAGTACTTC. Translation gives CASSESATGGSYEQYF.

The chain has TRBV6-5 and TRBJ2-1; 11 nucleotides agree with TRBD2. V shed 4 bases, J shed 7 bases, and the junction held 9 bases outside the gene matches. This CDR3 contains 16 residues. Per germline, CDR1 MNHEY and CDR2 SVGAGI. CDR3 amino acids: CASSSLAGGTRNEQFF. Here the CDR3 DNA reads TGTGCCAGCAGTTCTCTAGCGGGAGGTACGAGGAATGAGCAGTTCTTC.

The chain employs TRBV29-1 and TRBJ2-1; possible D gene TRBD2, 5 bases. Trimming removed 5 bases at V and 1 base at J, with 6 bases between. CDR1 is SQVTM, CDR2 ANQGSEA, per germline. The CDR3 totals 12 residues. In DNA, the CDR3 is TGCAGCGTTAGCGGATCCTACAATGAGCAGTTCTTC. Its protein product is CSVSGSYNEQFF.

The chain uses TRBV7-2 and TRBJ2-7; tentatively, D is TRBD2 (5 bases). The ends were cut back, 1 base at V and 3 bases at J, with 16 bases in the middle. The CDR3 length is 16 residues. Germline loops: CDR1 SGHTA, CDR2 FQGNSA. Written as DNA, the CDR3 is TGTGCCAGCAGCTTAGGTCAGCCGGAGGTTGGCTACGAGCAGTACTTC. Its translation is CASSLGQPEVGYEQYF.

The chain uses TRBV7-8 and TRBJ2-5; D may be TRBD2 (6 bases). The DNA end is more similar to TRBJ2-7, so the J call may be wrong. CDR1 is SGHVS, CDR2 FQNEAQ, per germline. CDR3 length equals 15 residues. This CDR3 reads CASSLGVGSHHEQYF. The CDR3 nucleotides are TGTGCCAGCAGCTTAGGGGTCGGGAGCCACCACGAGCAGTACTTC.

V usage is TRBV7-9 and J usage is TRBJ2-1, with 10 bases fitting TRBD2. The CDR3 contains 16 residues. Germline assignment: CDR1 SEHNR and CDR2 FQNEAQ (reference sequence). The J segment lost 7 bases and the V segment lost 1 base, leaving 7 bases of the junction unmatched. The CDR3 DNA reads TGTGCCAGCAGCTTAGGGGCTAGCGGGAGTATAAATGAGCAGTTCTTC. Its protein product is CASSLGASGSINEQFF.

The gene calls are TRBV7-2 and TRBJ1-2, with D tentatively TRBD1 (6 bases). This CDR3 is 14 amino acids long. Germline V gives CDR1 SGHTA, CDR2 FQGNSA. V gave up 3 bases and J gave up 5 bases, with 13 bases separating them. The CDR3 here is CASSFRGARYGYTF. The CDR3 bases are TGTGCCAGCAGCTTTAGGGGGGCTCGGTATGGCTACACCTTC.

This clone was counted once. The genes are TRBV28 and TRBJ1-4; the D is unclear. V lost 5 bases and J 0 bases, leaving 10 bases between the germline ends. Germline V gene data show CDR1 as MDHEN and CDR2 as SYDVKM. The CDR3 consists of 15 residues. The CDR3 here is CASSPPSSTNEKLFF. The CDR3 DNA reads TGTGCCAGCAGTCCCCCATCTTCAACTAATGAAAAACTGTTTTTT.

The V and J genes are TRBV18 and TRBJ2-5; the D gene is possibly TRBD1 (6 bases). CDR1 is KGHSH and CDR2 is LQKENI in the germline V gene. V lost 6 bases and J 3 bases, leaving 17 bases between the germline ends. The CDR3 loop spans 15 amino acids. The DNA of the CDR3 is TGTGCCAGCTCTCTACGGCGACAGGTAGAAGAGACCCAGTACTTC. This encodes CASSLRRQVEETQYF.

The chain combines TRBV4-2 with TRBJ2-3; D possibly corresponds to TRBD2 (6 bases). With 2 bases removed from V and 0 bases from J, the gap between germline ends came to 15 bases. The CDR3 totals 17 residues. CDR1 is LGHNA and CDR2 is YNFKEQ in the germline V gene. CDR3 nucleotides: TGTGCCAGCAGCCAACGCCGGGACGGGACTAGCACAGATACGCAGTATTTT. This translates into CASSQRRDGTSTDTQYF.